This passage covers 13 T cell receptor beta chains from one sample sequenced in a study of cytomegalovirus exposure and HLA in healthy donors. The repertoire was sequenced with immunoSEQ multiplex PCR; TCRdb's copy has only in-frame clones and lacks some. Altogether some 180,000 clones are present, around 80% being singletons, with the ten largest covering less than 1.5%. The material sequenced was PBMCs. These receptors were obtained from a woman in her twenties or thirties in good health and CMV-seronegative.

CDR3 residues: CASSPGWQVSYNEQFF. As DNA, the CDR3 is TGTGCCAGCTCACCAGGCTGGCAGGTTAGCTACAATGAGCAGTTCTTC. The rearrangement links TRBV18 to TRBJ2-1; D is ambiguous. The germline V gene has CDR1 KGHSH and CDR2 LQKENI. Trimming cost V 2 bases and J 3 bases, with 14 bases left between them. CDR3 size: 16 residues. The entire variable domain, with the rest obtained from reference TRBV18 and TRBJ2-1, is as follows: NAGVMQNPRHLVRRRGQEARLRCSPMKGHSHVYWYRQLPEEGLKFMVYLQKENIIDESGMPKERFSAEFPKEGPSILRIQQVVRGDSAAYFCASSPGWQVSYNEQFFGPGTRLTVL.

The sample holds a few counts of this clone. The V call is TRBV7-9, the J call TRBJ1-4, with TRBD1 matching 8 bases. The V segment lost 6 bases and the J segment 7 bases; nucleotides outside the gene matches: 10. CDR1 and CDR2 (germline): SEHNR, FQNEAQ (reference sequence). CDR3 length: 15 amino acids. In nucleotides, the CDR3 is TGTGCCAGCAGGACCACACAGGGGGGAGGTGAAAAACTGTTTTTT. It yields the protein CASRTTQGGGEKLFF.

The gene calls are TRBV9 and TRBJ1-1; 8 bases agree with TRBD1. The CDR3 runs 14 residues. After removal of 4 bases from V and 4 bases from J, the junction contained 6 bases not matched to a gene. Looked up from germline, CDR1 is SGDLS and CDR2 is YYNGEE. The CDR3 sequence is CASSKRQGTTEAFF. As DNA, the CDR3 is TGTGCCAGCAGCAAGCGACAGGGGACCACTGAAGCTTTCTTT.

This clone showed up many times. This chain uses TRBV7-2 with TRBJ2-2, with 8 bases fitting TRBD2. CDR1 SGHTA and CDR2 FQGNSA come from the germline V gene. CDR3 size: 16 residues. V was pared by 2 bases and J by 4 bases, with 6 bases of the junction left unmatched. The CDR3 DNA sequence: TGTGCCAGCAGCTTACCCAGCGGGAGCCCCACCGGGGAGCTGTTTTTT. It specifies CASSLPSGSPTGELFF.

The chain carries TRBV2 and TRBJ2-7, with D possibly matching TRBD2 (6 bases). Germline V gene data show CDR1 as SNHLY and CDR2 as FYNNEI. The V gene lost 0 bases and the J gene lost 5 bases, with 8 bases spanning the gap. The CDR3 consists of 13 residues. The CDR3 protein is CASSEAAGNEQYF. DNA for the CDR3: TGTGCCAGCAGTGAAGCGGCGGGGAACGAGCAGTACTTC. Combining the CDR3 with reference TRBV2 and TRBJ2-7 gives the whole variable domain EPEVTQTPSHQVTQMGQEVILRCVPISNHLYFYWYRQILGQKVEFLVSFYNNEISEKSEIFDDQFSVERPDGSNFTLKIRSTKLEDSAMYFCASSEAAGNEQYFGPGTRLTVT.

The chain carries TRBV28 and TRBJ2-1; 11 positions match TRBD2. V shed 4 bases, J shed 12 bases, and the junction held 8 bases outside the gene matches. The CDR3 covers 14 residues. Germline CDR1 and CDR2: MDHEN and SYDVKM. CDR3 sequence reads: CASSYTSGSEGQFF. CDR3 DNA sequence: TGTGCCAGCAGTTATACTAGCGGGAGTGAGGGGCAGTTCTTC. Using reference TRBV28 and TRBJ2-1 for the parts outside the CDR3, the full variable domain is DVKVTQSSRYLVKRTGEKVFLECVQDMDHENMFWYRQDPGLGLRLIYFSYDVKMKEKGDIPEGYSVSREKKERFSLILESASTNQTSMYLCASSYTSGSEGQFFGPGTRLTVL.

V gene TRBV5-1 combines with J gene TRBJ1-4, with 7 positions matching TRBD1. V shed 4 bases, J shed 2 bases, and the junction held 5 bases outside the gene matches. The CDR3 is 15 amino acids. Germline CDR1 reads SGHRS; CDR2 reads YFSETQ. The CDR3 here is CASSRGDSTNEKLFF. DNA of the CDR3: TGCGCCAGCAGCAGGGGGGACAGTACTAATGAAAAACTGTTTTTT.

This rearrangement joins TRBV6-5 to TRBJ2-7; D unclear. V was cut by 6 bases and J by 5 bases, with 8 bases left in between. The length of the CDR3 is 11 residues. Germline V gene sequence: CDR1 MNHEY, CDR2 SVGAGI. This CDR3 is CASSRSHEQYF. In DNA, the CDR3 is TGTGCCAGCAGCCGGAGCCACGAGCAGTACTTC.

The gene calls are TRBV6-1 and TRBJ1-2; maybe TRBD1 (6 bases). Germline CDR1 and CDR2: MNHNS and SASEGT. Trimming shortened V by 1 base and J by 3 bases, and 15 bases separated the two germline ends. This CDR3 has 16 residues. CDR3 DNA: TGTGCCAGCAGTGAAGTGTACAGGGTTGTCTACTATGGCTACACCTTC. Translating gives CASSEVYRVVYYGYTF.

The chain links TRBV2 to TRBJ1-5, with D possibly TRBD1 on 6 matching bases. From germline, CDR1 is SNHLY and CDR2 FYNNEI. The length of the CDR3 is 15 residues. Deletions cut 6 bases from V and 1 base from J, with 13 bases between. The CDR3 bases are TGTGCCAGCAGGCACAGGGATGGCAGCAATCAGCCCCAGCATTTT. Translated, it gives CASRHRDGSNQPQHF. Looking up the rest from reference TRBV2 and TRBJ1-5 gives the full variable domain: EPEVTQTPSHQVTQMGQEVILRCVPISNHLYFYWYRQILGQKVEFLVSFYNNEISEKSEIFDDQFSVERPDGSNFTLKIRSTKLEDSAMYFCASRHRDGSNQPQHFGDGTRLSIL.

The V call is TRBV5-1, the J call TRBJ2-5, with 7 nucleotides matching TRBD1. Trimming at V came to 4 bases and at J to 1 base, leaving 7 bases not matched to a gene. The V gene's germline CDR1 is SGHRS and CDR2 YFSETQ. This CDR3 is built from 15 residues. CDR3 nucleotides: TGCGCCAGCAGCGGGGGACAGACCATCCAAGAGACCCAGTACTTC. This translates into CASSGGQTIQETQYF.

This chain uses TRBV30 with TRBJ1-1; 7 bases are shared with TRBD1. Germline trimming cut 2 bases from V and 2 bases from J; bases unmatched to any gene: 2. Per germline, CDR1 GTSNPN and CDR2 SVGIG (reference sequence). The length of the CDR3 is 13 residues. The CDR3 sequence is CAWSHRGNTEAFF. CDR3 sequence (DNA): TGTGCCTGGAGTCACAGGGGTAACACTGAAGCTTTCTTT.

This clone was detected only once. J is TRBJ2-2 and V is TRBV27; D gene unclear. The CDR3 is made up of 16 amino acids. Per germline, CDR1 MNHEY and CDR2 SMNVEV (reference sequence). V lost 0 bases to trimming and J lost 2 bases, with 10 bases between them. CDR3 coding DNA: TGTGCCAGCAGTTTATCGGGCCTCCTTAACACCGGGGAGCTGTTTTTT. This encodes CASSLSGLLNTGELFF.